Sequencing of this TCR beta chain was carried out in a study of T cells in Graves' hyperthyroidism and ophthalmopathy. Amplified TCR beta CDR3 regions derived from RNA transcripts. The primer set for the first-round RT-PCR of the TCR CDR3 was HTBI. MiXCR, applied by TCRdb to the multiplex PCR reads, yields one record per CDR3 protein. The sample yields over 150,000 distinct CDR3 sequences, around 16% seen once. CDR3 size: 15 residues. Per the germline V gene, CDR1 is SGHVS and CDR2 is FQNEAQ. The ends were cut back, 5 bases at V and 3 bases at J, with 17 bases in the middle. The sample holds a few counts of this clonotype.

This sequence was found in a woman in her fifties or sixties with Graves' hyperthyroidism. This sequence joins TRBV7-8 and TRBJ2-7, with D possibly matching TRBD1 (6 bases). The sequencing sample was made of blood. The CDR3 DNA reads TGTGCCAGCAGCGACGGGACAAGGGAATACTACGAGCAGTACTTC. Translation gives CASSDGTREYYEQYF.